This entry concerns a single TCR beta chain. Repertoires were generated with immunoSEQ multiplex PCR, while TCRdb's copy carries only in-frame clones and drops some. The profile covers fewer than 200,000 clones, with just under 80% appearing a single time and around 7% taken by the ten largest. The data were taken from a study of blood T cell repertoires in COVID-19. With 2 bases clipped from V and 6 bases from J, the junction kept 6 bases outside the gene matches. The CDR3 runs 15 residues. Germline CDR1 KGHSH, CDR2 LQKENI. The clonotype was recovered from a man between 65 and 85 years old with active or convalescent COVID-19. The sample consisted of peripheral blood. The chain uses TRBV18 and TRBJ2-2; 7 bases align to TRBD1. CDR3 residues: CASSPFRDSPGELFF. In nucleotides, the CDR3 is TGTGCCAGCTCACCATTCCGGGACAGCCCCGGGGAGCTGTTTTTT.